Following are 9 T cell receptor beta chains from one sample sequenced in a study of radiation and T cells in renal cell carcinoma. Profiling relied on immunoSEQ multiplex PCR, and the TCRdb table lists in-frame clones only, not all of them. The table lists approximately 150,000 clones, 75% to 90% of them singletons, with about a sixth in the top ten. This sample's time point: blood 4 weeks post-SBRT, at nephrectomy. Treatment meaning: 15 Gy SBRT to primary tumor, nephrectomy 4 weeks later. The starting material was blood, obtained from a patient whose treatment included radiotherapy and nephrectomy. The receptors originated from a woman aged 50 to 60 with renal cell carcinoma.

J is TRBJ1-5 and V is TRBV15; weak D call: TRBD1 (5 bases). Germline V lookup: CDR1 LNHNV, CDR2 YYDKDF (reference sequence). This CDR3 has 16 residues. V shed 0 bases and J shed 2 bases, with 11 bases lying between them. CDR3 bases: TGTGCCACCAGCAGAGATTACGGGGCGGGCAATCAGCCCCAGCATTTT. Translation: CATSRDYGAGNQPQHF. Based on the CDR3 plus reference TRBV15 and TRBJ1-5, the full variable domain is DAMVIQNPRYQVTQFGKPVTLSCSQTLNHNVMYWYQQKSSQAPKLLFHYYDKDFNNEADTPDNFQSRRPNTSFCFLDIRSPGLGDTAMYLCATSRDYGAGNQPQHFGDGTRLSIL.

The chain carries TRBV11-3 and TRBJ1-1; D gene unclear. There are 14 residues in the CDR3. Trimming took 0 bases from V and 1 from J, leaving 6 bases between them. CDR1 is SGHNT and CDR2 is YENEEA in the germline V gene. The CDR3 bases are TGTGCCAGCAGCTTAGATGGGGAGAACACTGAAGCTTTCTTT. Protein sequence: CASSLDGENTEAFF.

The chain uses TRBV15 and TRBJ2-5, with a weak D call TRBD2 (6 bases). V was shortened by 7 bases and J by 2 bases, with 20 bases between the two germline ends. The CDR3 is 16 amino acids. Looked up from germline, CDR1 is LNHNV and CDR2 is YYDKDF (reference sequence). The chain's CDR3 is CATNNRLDSAQETQYF. The CDR3 region has the DNA TGTGCCACCAACAACCGACTAGATTCAGCTCAAGAGACCCAGTACTTC.

This clone has more than one count but fewer than ten. The chain combines TRBV6-1 with TRBJ2-5; D possibly matches TRBD1 or TRBD2 (5 bases each). The CDR3 has 14 amino acids. V was pared by 7 bases and J by 5 bases, with 17 bases between. Germline loops: CDR1 MNHNS, CDR2 SASEGT. The CDR3 DNA follows: TGTGCCAGCACAGGGCAGCGAGGGATGGAGACCCAGTACTTC. This sequence encodes CASTGQRGMETQYF.

The gene calls are TRBV7-8 and TRBJ2-7, with D unresolved. The germline V gene encodes CDR1 SGHVS and CDR2 FQNEAQ. This CDR3 has 12 amino acids. V lost 1 base, J lost 6 bases, and 7 bases lay in between. DNA for the CDR3: TGTGCCAGCAGCTTAGTAGCTGGCGAGCAGTACTTC. Protein: CASSLVAGEQYF.

The chain has TRBV7-9 and TRBJ2-2, with D possibly TRBD1 on 5 matching bases. Between the trimmed V and J ends, which lost 8 bases and 6 bases, there was a span of 16 bases. The germline V gene encodes CDR1 SEHNR and CDR2 FQNEAQ (reference sequence). The CDR3 is 14 amino acids. Here the CDR3 reads CASQFQGLAGELFF. The CDR3, as DNA: TGTGCCAGCCAATTCCAGGGCTTGGCCGGGGAGCTGTTTTTT.

Comment on this clone: A read error may produce the germline difference seen at one junction end. The chain combines TRBV5-4 with TRBJ2-5; D gene unclear. The CDR3 extends over 14 amino acids. Germline loops: CDR1 SGHNT, CDR2 YYREEE (reference sequence). For the CDR3, the DNA is TGTACCAGCAGCCGAGACCGTGGGCCCGAGACCCAGTACTTC. This gives the protein CTSSRDRGPETQYF.

The J gene is TRBJ1-4, the V gene TRBV5-1, with D possibly being TRBD1 (6 bases). V was trimmed by 3 bases and J by 8 bases, leaving 17 bases between them. This CDR3 has 15 amino acids. CDR1 is SGHRS, CDR2 YFSETQ, per germline. The CDR3 nucleotides are TGCGCCAGCAGCTCAAATACAGGGAGGGACGAAAAACTGTTTTTT. This gives the protein CASSSNTGRDEKLFF.

This clone was counted a few times. V is TRBV11-3 and J is TRBJ2-1; 9 nucleotides align to TRBD2. V was clipped by 5 bases and J by 8 bases; unmatched bases: 13. Germline V gene data show CDR1 as SGHNT and CDR2 as YENEEA. The CDR3 length is 16 residues. This chain's CDR3 is CASSPSNSGSEDEQFF. The CDR3 DNA sequence: TGTGCCAGCAGCCCCTCAAATAGCGGGAGTGAGGATGAGCAGTTCTTC.